The 6 T cell receptor beta chains below come from one sample, sequenced in a study of spatial heterogeneity in lung cancer. Study-wide points: Tumors with more nonsynonymous mutations had more expanded intratumoral alpha and beta TCRs.

Time point of the sample: sample taken at primary tumor resection. TCRdb re-derived calls from the 5' RACE reads in MiXCR, one entry per CDR3 protein. The data show thousands of distinct CDR3 sequences, roughly 8.3% seen once. These receptors' antigens are unknown. Sequenced here: lung tumor tissue, sampled at surgery. The receptors were gathered from a male donor with early-stage non-small cell lung cancer.

This clonotype is labeled as medium-sized (0.01 to 0.1%). The V call is TRBV20-1, the J call TRBJ2-5, with no clear D. V lost 7 bases and J 1 base, leaving 13 bases between the germline ends. The length of the CDR3 is 13 residues. Looked up from germline, CDR1 is DFQATT and CDR2 is SNEGSKA (reference sequence). CDR3 sequence reads: CSGKWSSQETQYF. The CDR3 DNA reads TGCAGTGGCAAATGGAGCAGCCAAGAGACCCAGTACTTC.

This clonotype is categorized as medium-sized (0.01 to 0.1%). V gene TRBV10-2 combines with J gene TRBJ1-1; 8 bases line up with TRBD1. V dropped 6 bases and J dropped 1; count of bases not matched to a gene: 7. The CDR3 has 15 amino acids. In germline, CDR1 is WSHSY, CDR2 SAAADI. The CDR3 is CASRRTGIENTEAFF. The CDR3, as DNA: TGCGCCAGCAGACGGACAGGGATCGAGAACACTGAAGCTTTCTTT.

This clonotype occurred a few times. The chain employs TRBV7-6 and TRBJ1-5; no clear D. CDR1 and CDR2 (germline): SGHVS, FNYEAQ. The CDR3 is 15 residues long. V lost 1 base and J lost 3, with 10 bases in between. This CDR3 is CASSLVAGYNQPQHF. The CDR3 DNA follows: TGTGCCAGCAGCTTAGTAGCGGGTTACAATCAGCCCCAGCATTTT.

Judged by abundance, this clonotype is medium-sized (0.01 to 0.1%). The J gene is TRBJ1-1, the V gene TRBV28; D call uncertain. Trimming removed 2 bases from V and 1 base from J, with 11 bases in between. The CDR3 extends over 15 amino acids. In germline, CDR1 is MDHEN, CDR2 SYDVKM. The CDR3 nucleotides read TGTGCCAGCAGTTTACTAAAGGGAGCGAACACTGAAGCTTTCTTT. Protein product: CASSLLKGANTEAFF.

This clonotype ranks as medium-sized. CDR3 loop: CASSVRGDTEAFF. CDR3 coding DNA: TGTGCCAGCAGTGTACGAGGGGACACTGAAGCTTTCTTT. The rearrangement uses TRBV6-1 and TRBJ1-1, with D possibly matching TRBD1 (5 bases). CDR1 and CDR2 from the germline V gene are MNHNS and SASEGT. Trimming took off 4 bases at V and 3 bases at J, with 9 bases between the two ends. The CDR3 totals 13 residues.

This clonotype is labeled medium-sized. This chain connects TRBV29-1 to TRBJ1-1, with D unclear. The germline gives CDR1 SQVTM, CDR2 ANQGSEA. Between the trimmed V and J ends, which lost 6 bases and 0 bases, there was a span of 14 bases. The CDR3 covers 14 residues. CDR3 loop: CSVGGRNMNTEAFF. The CDR3, as DNA: TGCAGCGTCGGAGGGAGGAACATGAACACTGAAGCTTTCTTT.